The T cell receptor beta chain described here comes from a study of blood T cell repertoires in COVID-19. Study summary: Acute and convalescent COVID-19 specimens originated in the United States, Italy and Spain.

Original data processing: It was from reference gene primer amplification that nucleated cell counts were estimated. Profiled with immunoSEQ multiplex PCR; TCRdb holds only in-frame clones, not every one. V, J and clone size were drawn from that table, and D and trimming were deduced from the DNA. Among about 200,000 clones, about 80% were seen once, and the ten largest hold 6.5% to 8.5%. The V end lost 7 bases, the J end lost 1 base, and 10 bases lay between the germline ends. CDR3 length: 14 amino acids. CDR1 LNHDA and CDR2 SQIVND come from the germline V gene (reference sequence). The chain employs TRBV19 and TRBJ2-2; the D gene is possibly TRBD1 (5 bases). This receptor was taken from a human donor with acute or convalescent COVID-19. The donor label of this sample is uncertain. The sample comprised peripheral blood. The CDR3 sequence: CASMRQGNTGELFF. CDR3 coding DNA: TGTGCCAGTATGAGGCAGGGGAACACCGGGGAGCTGTTTTTT.